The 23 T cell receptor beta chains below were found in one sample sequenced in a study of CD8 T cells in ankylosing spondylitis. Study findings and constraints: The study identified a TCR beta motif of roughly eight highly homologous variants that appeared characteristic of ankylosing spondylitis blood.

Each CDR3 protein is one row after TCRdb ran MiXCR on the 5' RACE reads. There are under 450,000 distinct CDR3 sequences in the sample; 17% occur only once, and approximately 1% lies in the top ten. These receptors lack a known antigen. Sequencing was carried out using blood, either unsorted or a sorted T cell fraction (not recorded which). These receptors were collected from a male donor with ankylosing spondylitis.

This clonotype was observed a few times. The DNA of the CDR3 is TGTGCCAGCAGTTACAGGGACAGGGGAATGAACACTGAAGCTTTCTTT. It codes for CASSYRDRGMNTEAFF. The V call is TRBV6-5, the J call TRBJ1-1, with 10 positions matching TRBD1. The CDR3 is 16 residues long. V lost 2 bases and J lost 0; bases outside the gene matches: 3. Germline values: CDR1 MNHEY, CDR2 SVGAGI.

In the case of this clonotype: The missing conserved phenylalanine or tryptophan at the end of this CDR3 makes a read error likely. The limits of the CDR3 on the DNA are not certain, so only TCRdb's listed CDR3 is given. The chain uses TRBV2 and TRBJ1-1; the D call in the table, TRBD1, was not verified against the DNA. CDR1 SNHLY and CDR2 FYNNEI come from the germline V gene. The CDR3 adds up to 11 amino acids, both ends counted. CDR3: CASSRQMVIGT.

CDR3 protein: CATSDLVTTEAFF. The CDR3, as DNA: TGTGCCACCAGTGATTTGGTTACCACTGAAGCTTTCTTT. The gene calls are TRBV24-1 and TRBJ1-1; no clear D gene. The V end was cut by 0 bases, the J end by 4 bases, with 5 bases between. CDR3 length equals 13 residues. The V gene's germline CDR1 is KGHDR and CDR2 SFDVKD.

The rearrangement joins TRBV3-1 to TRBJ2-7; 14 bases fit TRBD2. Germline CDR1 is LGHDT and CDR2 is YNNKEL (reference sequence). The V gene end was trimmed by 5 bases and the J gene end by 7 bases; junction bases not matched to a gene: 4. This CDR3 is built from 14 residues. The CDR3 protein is CASSYGLAGGEQYF. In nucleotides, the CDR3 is TGTGCCAGCAGCTACGGACTAGCGGGAGGTGAGCAGTACTTC.

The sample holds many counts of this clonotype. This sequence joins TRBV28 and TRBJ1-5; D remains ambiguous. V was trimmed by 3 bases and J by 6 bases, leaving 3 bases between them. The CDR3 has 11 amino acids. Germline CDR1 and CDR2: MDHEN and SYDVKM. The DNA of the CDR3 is TGTGCCAGCAGTTTTGGTCAGCCCCAGCATTTT. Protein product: CASSFGQPQHF.

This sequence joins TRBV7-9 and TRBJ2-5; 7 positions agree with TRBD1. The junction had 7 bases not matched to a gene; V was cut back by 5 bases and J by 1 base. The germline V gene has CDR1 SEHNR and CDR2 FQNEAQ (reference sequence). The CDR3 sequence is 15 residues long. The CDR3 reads CASSQGQLGQETQYF. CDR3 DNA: TGTGCCAGCAGCCAGGGACAGCTGGGCCAAGAGACCCAGTACTTC.

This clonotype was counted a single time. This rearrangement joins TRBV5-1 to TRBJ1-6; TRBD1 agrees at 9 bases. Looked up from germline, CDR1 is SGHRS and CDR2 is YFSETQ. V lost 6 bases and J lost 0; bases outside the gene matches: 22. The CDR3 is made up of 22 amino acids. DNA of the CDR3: TGCGCCAGCATCCACTCCCCCGGAGGACAGGGGACGAGAGCCTCCTATAATTCACCCCTCCACTTT. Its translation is CASIHSPGGQGTRASYNSPLHF. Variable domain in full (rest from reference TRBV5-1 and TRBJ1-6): KAGVTQTPRYLIKTRGQQVTLSCSPISGHRSVSWYQQTPGQGLQFLFEYFSETQRNKGNFPGRFSGRQFSNSRSEMNVSTLELGDSALYLCASIHSPGGQGTRASYNSPLHFGNGTRLTVT.

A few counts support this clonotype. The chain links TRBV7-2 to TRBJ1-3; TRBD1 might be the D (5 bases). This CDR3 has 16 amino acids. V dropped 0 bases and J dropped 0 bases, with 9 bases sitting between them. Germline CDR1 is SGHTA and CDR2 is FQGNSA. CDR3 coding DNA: TGTGCCAGCAGCTTAGCCGGGACGGTCTCTGGAAACACCATATATTTT. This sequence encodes CASSLAGTVSGNTIYF.

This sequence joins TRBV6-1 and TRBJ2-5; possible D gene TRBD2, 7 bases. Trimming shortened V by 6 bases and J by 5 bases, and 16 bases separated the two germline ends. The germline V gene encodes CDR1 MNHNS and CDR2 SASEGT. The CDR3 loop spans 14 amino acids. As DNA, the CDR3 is TGTGCCAGCAGCGTTGGCAGGGGAGGGGAGACCCAGTACTTC. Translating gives CASSVGRGGETQYF.

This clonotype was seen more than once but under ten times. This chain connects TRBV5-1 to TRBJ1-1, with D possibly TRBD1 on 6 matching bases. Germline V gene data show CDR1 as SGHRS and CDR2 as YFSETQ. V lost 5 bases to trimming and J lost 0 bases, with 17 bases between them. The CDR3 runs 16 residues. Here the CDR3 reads CASRTRQALLNTEAFF. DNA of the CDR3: TGCGCCAGCAGGACGAGACAGGCGCTTCTGAACACTGAAGCTTTCTTT.

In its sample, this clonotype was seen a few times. CDR3 DNA: TGTGCCAGCAGCTCAGGACAGGGGGAGGCCTACAATGAGCAGTTCTTC. It codes for CASSSGQGEAYNEQFF. This sequence joins TRBV7-3 and TRBJ2-1; 10 bases line up with TRBD1. Trimming removed 4 bases from V and 2 bases from J; junction bases left unmatched: 5. CDR1 is SGHTA and CDR2 is FQGTGA in the germline V gene. The CDR3 is 16 residues long.

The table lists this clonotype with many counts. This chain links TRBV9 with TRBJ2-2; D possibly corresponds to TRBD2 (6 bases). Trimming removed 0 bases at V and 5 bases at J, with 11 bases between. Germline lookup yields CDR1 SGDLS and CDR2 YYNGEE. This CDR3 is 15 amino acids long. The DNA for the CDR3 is TGTGCCAGCAGCGTAGCTGGGGGGACTACCGGGGAGCTGTTTTTT. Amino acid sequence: CASSVAGGTTGELFF.

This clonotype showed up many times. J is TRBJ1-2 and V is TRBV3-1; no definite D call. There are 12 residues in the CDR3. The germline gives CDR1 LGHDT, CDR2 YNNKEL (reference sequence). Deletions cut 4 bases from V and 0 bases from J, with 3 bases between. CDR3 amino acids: CASSLPNYGYTF. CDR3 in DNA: TGTGCCAGCAGCCTGCCTAACTATGGCTACACCTTC.

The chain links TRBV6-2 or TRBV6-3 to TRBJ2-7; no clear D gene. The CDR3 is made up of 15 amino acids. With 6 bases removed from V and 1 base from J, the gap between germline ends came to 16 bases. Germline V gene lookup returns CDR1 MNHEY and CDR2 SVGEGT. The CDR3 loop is CASRMGSLISYEQYF. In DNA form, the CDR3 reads TGTGCCAGCAGAATGGGCTCCTTAATATCCTACGAGCAGTACTTC.

The CDR3 loop is CASSQDGTGRRTFF. CDR3 sequence (DNA): TGTGCCAGCAGCCAAGATGGGACAGGGAGGCGGACTTTCTTT. V and J are TRBV3-1 and TRBJ1-1, with TRBD1 matching over 9 bases. V lost 0 bases and J lost 12; bases outside the gene matches: 8. This CDR3 spans 14 amino acids. Looked up from germline, CDR1 is LGHDT and CDR2 is YNNKEL (reference sequence).

The CDR3: CASSSTSGVETQYF. CDR3 DNA: TGCGCCAGCAGCTCGACTAGCGGGGTGGAGACCCAGTACTTC. The chain uses TRBV5-1 and TRBJ2-5; 11 nucleotides match TRBD2. Germline CDR1 reads SGHRS; CDR2 reads YFSETQ. V lost 3 bases and J lost 5; bases outside the gene matches: 3. This CDR3 comprises 14 residues.

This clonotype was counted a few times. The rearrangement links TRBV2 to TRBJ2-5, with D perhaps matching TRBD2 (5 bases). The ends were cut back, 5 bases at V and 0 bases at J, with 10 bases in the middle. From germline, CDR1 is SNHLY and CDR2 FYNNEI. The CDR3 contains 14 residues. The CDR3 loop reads CASSHRRDQETQYF. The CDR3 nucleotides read TGTGCCAGCAGTCATCGGCGGGACCAAGAGACCCAGTACTTC.

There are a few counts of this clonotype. The CDR3 coding sequence is TGTGCCAGCAGCGCAAAGCGGCTAGCGAGCACAGATACGCAGTATTTT. This translates into CASSAKRLASTDTQYF. The J gene is TRBJ2-3, the V gene TRBV7-8, with D tentatively TRBD2 (6 bases). This CDR3 has 16 residues. V gave up 5 bases and J gave up 0 bases, with 15 bases separating them. Germline CDR1 SGHVS, CDR2 FQNEAQ.

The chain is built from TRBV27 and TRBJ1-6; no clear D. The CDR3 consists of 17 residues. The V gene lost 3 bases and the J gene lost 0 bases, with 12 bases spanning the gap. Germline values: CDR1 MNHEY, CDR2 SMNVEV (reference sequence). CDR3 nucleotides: TGTGCCAGCAGTTTTCGCCAGGCAAGCTCCTATAATTCACCCCTCCACTTT. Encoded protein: CASSFRQASSYNSPLHF.

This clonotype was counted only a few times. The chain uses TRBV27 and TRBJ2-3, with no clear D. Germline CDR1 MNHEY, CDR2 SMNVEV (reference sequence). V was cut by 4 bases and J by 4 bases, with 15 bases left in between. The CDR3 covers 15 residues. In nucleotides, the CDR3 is TGTGCCAGCAGTTGGGCAAGAACTGGGGCAGATACGCAGTATTTT. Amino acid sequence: CASSWARTGADTQYF.

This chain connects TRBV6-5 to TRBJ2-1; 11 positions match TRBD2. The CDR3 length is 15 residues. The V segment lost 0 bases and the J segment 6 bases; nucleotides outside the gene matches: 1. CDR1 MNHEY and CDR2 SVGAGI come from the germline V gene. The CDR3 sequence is CASSYSGLAGNEQFF. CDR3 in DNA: TGTGCCAGCAGTTACTCAGGACTAGCGGGCAATGAGCAGTTCTTC.

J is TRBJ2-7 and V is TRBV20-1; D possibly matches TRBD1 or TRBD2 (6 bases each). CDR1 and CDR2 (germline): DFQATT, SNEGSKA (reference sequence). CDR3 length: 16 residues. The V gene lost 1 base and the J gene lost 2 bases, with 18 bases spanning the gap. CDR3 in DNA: TGCAGTGCTAGAGTGGGGGGCTTCGGCCCTACCTACGAGCAGTACTTC. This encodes CSARVGGFGPTYEQYF.

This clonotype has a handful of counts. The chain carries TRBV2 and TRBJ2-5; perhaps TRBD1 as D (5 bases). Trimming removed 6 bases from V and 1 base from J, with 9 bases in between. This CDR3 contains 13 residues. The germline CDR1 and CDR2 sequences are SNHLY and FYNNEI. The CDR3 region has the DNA TGTGCCAGCAGAGGACAAAGCCAAGAGACCCAGTACTTC. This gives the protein CASRGQSQETQYF.